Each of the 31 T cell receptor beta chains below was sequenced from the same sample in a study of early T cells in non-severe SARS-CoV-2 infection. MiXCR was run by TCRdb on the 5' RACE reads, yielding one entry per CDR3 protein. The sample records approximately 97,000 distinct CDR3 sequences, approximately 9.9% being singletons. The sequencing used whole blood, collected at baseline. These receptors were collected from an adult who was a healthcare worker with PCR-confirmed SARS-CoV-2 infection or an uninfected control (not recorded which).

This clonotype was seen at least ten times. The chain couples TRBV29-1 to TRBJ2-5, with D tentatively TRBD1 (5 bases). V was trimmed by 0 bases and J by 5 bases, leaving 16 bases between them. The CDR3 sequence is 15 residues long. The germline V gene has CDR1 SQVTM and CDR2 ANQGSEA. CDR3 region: CSVEDPSGNWETQYF. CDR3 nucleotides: TGCAGCGTTGAAGATCCGTCAGGGAATTGGGAGACCCAGTACTTC. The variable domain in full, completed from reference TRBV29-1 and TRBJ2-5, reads SAVISQKPSRDICQRGTSLTIQCQVDSQVTMMFWYRQQPGQSLTLIATANQGSEATYESGFVIDKFPISRPNLTFSTLTVSNMSPEDSSIYLCSVEDPSGNWETQYFGPGTRLLVL.

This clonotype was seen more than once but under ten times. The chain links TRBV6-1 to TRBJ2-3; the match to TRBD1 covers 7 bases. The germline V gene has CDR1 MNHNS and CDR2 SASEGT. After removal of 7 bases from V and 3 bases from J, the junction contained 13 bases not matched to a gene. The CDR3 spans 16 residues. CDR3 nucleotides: TGTGCCAGCATTAAACAAGGGGGCAGAGAGACAGATACGCAGTATTTT. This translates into CASIKQGGRETDTQYF.

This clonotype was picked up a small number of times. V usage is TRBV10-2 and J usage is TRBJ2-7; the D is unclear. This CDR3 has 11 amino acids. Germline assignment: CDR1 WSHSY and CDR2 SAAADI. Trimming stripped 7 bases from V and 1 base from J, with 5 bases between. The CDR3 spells CASTKSYEQYF. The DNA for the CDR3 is TGCGCCAGCACCAAGTCCTACGAGCAGTACTTC.

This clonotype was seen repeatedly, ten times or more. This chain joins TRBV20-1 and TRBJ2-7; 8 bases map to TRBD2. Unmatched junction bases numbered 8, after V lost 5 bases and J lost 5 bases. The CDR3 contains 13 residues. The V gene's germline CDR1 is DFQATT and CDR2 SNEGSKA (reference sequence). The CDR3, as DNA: TGCAGTGCTTTATTGACTAGCGTCGACGAGCAGTACTTC. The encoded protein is CSALLTSVDEQYF.

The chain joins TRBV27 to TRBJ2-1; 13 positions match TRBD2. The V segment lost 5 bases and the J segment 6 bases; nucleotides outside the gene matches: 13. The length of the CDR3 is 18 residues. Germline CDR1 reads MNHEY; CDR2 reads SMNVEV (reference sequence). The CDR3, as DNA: TGTGCCAGCAGTACTCAAAAAGGGGGACTAGCGGGGACCAATGAGCAGTTCTTC. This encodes CASSTQKGGLAGTNEQFF.

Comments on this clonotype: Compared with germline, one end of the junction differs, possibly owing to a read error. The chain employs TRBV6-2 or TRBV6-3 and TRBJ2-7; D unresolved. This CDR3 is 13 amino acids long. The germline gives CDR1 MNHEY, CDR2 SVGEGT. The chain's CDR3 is CVSSYGTLYGQYF. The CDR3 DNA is TGTGTCAGCAGTTACGGTACCCTCTACGGGCAGTACTTC.

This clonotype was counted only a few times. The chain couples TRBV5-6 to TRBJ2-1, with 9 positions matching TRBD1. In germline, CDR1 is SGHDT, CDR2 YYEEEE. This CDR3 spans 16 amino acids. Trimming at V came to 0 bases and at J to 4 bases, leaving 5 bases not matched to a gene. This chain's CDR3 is CASSLVDRGTYNEQFF. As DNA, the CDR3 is TGTGCCAGCAGCTTGGTGGACAGGGGAACGTACAATGAGCAGTTCTTC.

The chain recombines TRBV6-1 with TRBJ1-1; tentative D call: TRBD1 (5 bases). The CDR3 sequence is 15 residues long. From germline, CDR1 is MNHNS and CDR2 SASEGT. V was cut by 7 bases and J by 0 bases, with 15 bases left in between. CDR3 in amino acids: CASTYRGRMNTEAFF. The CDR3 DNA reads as TGTGCCAGCACGTATCGGGGGAGGATGAACACTGAAGCTTTCTTT.

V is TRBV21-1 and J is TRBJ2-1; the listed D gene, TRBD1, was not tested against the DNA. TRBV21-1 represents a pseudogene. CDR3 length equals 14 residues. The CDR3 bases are TGTGCCAGCAATGAAACAGGGTGCTACAATGAGCAGTTCTTC. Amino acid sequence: CASNETGCYNEQFF.

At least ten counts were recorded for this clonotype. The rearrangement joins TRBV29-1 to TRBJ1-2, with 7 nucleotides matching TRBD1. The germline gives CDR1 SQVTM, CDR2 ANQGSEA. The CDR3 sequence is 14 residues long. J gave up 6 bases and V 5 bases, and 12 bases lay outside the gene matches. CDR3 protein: CSVSDRALVDGYTF. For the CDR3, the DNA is TGCAGCGTTTCCGACAGGGCCCTGGTTGATGGCTACACCTTC.

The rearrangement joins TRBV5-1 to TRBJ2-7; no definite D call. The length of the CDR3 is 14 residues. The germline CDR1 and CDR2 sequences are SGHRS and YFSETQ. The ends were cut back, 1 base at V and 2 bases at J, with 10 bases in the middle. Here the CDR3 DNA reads TGCGCCAGCAGCTTGCTTCAGAAAACCTACGAGCAGTACTTC. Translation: CASSLLQKTYEQYF.

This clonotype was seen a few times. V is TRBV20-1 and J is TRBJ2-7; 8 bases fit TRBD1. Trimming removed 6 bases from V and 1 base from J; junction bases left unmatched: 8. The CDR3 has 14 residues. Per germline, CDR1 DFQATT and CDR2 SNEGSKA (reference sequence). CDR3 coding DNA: TGCAGTGCGAGACAGGGGTCGATTTCCTACGAGCAGTACTTC. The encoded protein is CSARQGSISYEQYF.

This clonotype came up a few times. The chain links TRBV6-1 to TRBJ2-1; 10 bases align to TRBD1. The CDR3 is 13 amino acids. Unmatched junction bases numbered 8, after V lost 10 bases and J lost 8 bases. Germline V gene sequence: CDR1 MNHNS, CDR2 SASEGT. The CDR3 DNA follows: TGTGCCAACGCCCGGGACAGGGGCCATGAGCAGTTCTTC. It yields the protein CANARDRGHEQFF.

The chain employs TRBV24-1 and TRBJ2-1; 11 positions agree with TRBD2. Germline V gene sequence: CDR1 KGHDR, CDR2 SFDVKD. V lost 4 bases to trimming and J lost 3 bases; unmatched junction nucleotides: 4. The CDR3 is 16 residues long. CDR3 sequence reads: CATSDTGLADYNEQFF. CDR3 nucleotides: TGTGCCACCAGTGACACGGGACTAGCGGACTACAATGAGCAGTTCTTC.

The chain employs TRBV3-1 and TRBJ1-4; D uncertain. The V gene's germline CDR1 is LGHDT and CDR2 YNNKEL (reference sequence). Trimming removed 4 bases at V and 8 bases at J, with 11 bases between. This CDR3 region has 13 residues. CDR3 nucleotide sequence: TGTGCCAGCAGCCCTACTCTTGGGGAAAAACTGTTTTTT. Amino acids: CASSPTLGEKLFF.

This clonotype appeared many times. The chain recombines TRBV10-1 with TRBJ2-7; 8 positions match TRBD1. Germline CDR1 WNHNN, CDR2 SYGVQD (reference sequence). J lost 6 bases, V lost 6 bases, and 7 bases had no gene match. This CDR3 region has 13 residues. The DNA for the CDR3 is TGCGCCAGCAGGGGGACAGGTAACGGCGAGCAGTACTTC. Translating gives CASRGTGNGEQYF.

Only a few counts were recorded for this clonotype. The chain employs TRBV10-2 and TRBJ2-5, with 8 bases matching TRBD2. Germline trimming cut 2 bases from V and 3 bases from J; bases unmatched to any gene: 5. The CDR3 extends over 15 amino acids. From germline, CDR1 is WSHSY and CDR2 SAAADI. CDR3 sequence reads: CASSEPGSGEETQYF. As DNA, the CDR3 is TGCGCCAGCAGTGAGCCCGGTAGCGGGGAAGAGACCCAGTACTTC.

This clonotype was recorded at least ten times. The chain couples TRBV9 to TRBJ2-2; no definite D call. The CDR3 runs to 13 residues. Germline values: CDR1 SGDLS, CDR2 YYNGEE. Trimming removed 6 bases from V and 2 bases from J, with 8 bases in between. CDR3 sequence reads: CASTEANTGELFF. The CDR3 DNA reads TGTGCCAGCACTGAGGCCAACACCGGGGAGCTGTTTTTT.

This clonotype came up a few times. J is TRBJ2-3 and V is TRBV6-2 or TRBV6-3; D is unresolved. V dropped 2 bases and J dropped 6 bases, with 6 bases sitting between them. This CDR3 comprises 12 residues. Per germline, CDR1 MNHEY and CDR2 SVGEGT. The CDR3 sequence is CASSYAPDTQYF. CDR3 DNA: TGTGCCAGCAGTTACGCTCCGGATACGCAGTATTTT.

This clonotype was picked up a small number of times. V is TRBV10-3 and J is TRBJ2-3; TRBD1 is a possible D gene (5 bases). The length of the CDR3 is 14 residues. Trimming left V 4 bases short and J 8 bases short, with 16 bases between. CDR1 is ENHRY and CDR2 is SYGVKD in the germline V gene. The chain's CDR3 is CAISGSQGRGTQYF. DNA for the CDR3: TGTGCCATCAGTGGTTCGCAGGGCCGAGGTACGCAGTATTTT.

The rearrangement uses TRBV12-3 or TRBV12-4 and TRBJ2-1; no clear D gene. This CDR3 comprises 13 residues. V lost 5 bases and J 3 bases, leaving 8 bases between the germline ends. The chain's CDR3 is CASSRLDYNEQFF. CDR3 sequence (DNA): TGTGCCAGCAGTCGGTTGGACTACAATGAGCAGTTCTTC.

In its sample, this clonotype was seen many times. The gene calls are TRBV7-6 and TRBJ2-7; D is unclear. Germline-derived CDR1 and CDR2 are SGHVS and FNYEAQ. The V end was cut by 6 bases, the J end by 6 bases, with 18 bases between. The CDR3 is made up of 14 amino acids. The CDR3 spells CASSTEGERGEQYF. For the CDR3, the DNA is TGTGCCAGCAGTACTGAAGGCGAGCGCGGCGAGCAGTACTTC.

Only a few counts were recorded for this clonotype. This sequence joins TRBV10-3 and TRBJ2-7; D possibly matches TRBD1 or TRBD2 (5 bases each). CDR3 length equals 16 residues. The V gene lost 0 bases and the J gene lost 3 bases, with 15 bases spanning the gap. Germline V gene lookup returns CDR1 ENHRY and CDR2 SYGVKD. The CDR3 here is CAISESPGTGNYEQYF. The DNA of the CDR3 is TGTGCCATCAGTGAGTCTCCCGGGACGGGAAACTACGAGCAGTACTTC.

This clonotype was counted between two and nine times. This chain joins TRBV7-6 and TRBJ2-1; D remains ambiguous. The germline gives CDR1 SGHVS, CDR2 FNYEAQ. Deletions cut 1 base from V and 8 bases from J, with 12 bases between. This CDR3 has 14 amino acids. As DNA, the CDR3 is TGTGCCAGCAGCTTAGTAGGGTTAATGGATGAGCAGTTCTTC. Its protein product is CASSLVGLMDEQFF.

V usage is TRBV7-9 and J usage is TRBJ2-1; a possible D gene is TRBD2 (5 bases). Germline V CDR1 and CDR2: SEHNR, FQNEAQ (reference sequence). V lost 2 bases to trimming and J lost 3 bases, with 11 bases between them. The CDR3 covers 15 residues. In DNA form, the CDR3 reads TGTGCCAGCAGCTTAACTCGGACTCGCTACAATGAGCAGTTCTTC. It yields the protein CASSLTRTRYNEQFF.

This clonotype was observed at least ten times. The CDR3 nucleotides read TGTGCCAGCAGTCCTCCGGGACCCCCCTACGAGCAGTACTTC. Amino acid sequence: CASSPPGPPYEQYF. The chain carries TRBV6-6 and TRBJ2-7, with D tentatively TRBD1 or TRBD2 (5 bases each). Germline CDR1 reads MNHNY; CDR2 reads SVGAGI (reference sequence). The CDR3 length is 14 residues. V lost 5 bases and J 2 bases, leaving 13 bases between the germline ends.

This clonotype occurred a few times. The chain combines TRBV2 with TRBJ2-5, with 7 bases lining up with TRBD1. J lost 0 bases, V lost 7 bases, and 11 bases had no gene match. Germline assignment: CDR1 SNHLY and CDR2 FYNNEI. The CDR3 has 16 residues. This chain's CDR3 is CASTELRDRDQETQYF. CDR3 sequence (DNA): TGTGCCAGCACCGAACTAAGGGACAGAGACCAAGAGACCCAGTACTTC.

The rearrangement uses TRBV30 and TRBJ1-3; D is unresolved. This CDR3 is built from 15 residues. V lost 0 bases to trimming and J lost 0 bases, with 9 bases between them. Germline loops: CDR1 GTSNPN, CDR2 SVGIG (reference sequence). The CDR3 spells CAWSVNSFSGNTIYF. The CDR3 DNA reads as TGTGCCTGGAGTGTTAACAGCTTCTCTGGAAACACCATATATTTT.

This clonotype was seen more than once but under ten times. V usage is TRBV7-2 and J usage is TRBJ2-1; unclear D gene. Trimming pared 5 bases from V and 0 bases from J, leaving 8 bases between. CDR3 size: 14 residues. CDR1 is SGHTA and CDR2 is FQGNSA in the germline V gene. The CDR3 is CASSRYSSYNEQFF. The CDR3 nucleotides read TGTGCCAGCAGCCGCTATTCCTCCTACAATGAGCAGTTCTTC.

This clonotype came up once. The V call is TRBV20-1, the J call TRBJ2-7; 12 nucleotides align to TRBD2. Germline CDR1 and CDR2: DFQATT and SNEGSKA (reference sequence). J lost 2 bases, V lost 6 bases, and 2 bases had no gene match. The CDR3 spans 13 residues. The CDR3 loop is CSARLAGAYEQYF. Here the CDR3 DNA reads TGCAGTGCAAGACTAGCGGGGGCCTACGAGCAGTACTTC.

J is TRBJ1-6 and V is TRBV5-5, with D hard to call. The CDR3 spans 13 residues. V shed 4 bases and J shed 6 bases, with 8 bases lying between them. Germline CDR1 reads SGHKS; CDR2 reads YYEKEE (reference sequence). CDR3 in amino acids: CASSLPFNSPLHF. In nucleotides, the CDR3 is TGTGCCAGCAGCCTCCCGTTTAATTCACCCCTCCACTTT.